This T cell receptor beta chain was identified in a study of spatial heterogeneity in lung cancer. Each CDR3 protein gets one entry after TCRdb re-called the 5' RACE reads with MiXCR. The data show around 100,000 distinct CDR3 sequences, roughly 4.5% seen once. Study-level results: Expanded alpha and beta TCR counts within tumors tracked tumor mutation counts.

Time point reported: sample taken at primary tumor resection. Germline CDR1 reads ENHRY; CDR2 reads SYGVKD. The CDR3 runs 13 residues. Trimming at V came to 4 bases and at J to 7 bases, leaving 3 bases not matched to a gene. This clonotype has just a few counts. Its specificity is unknown. The chain uses TRBV10-3 and TRBJ2-1; 8 nucleotides agree with TRBD2. This receptor was taken from a male donor with early-stage non-small cell lung cancer. Sequencing was performed on lung tumor tissue, taken at surgery. This CDR3 is CAISVGTSNEQFF. CDR3 in DNA: TGTGCCATCAGTGTGGGGACTAGTAATGAGCAGTTCTTC.